These T cell receptor beta chains were read from a single sample in a study of control samples from healthy donors and cancer patients. Profiling relied on immunoSEQ multiplex PCR, and the TCRdb table lists in-frame clones only, not all of them. The sample has 170,000 or so clones, roughly 93% seen once. Sequencing used blood. All receptors derive from a man between 18 and 29 years old in good health. CDR3s include the opening cysteine and the closing phenylalanine or tryptophan. The order of the fields is J gene, V gene, clone size, D gene, CDR3 DNA, CDR3 protein. A D gene is named only where the DNA matches it firmly. Rows may omit the clone size; those that give it use once, few, many or a size class.

>TRBJ2-7|TRBV20-1|-|-
TGCAGTAGTCTTAGCGTTCGCGAGCAGTACTTC
CSSLSVREQYF
>TRBJ1-2|TRBV7-2|once|TRBD1
TGTGCCAGCAGCCCACCTTCGACAGGGTCCTATGGCTACACCTTC
CASSPPSTGSYGYTF
>TRBJ2-3|TRBV30|-|TRBD1
TGTGCCTGGAGTCTGGACAGGGTCACAGATACGCAGTATTTT
CAWSLDRVTDTQYF
>TRBJ1-1|TRBV18|-|TRBD1
TGTGCCAGCTCACGACAGGGGCCGGGGACTGAAGCTTTCTTT
CASSRQGPGTEAFF
>TRBJ1-1|TRBV9|-|-
TGTGCCAGCAGCACCGGACTGTGGAACACTGAAGCTTTCTTT
CASSTGLWNTEAFF
>TRBJ2-7|TRBV7-2|-|-
TGTGCCAGCCTACCTTTGCTACAGTCCTACGAGCAGTACTTC
CASLPLLQSYEQYF
>TRBJ2-2|TRBV2|-|-
TGTGCCAGCGGAATCAGGAGTTACGGGGAGCTGTTTTTT
CASGIRSYGELFF
>TRBJ1-4|TRBV5-1|-|-
TGCGCCAGCAGCTTGGAAGGGGGGGCCCCCGCGGGTGAAAAACTGTTTTTT
CASSLEGGAPAGEKLFF
>TRBJ2-4|TRBV5-1|-|TRBD1
TGCGCCAGCAGCACCGGACAGGGTGCAGAGCTGGAGTACTTC
CASSTGQGAELEYF
>TRBJ1-2|TRBV4-1|once|-
TGCGCCAGCAGCCAAGGCCCGGGGACTTCATCTGGCTACACCTTC
CASSQGPGTSSGYTF
>TRBJ1-1|TRBV4-1|-|TRBD1
TGCGCCAGCAGCCATAGACAGGGGCAGAACACTGAAGCTTTCTTT
CASSHRQGQNTEAFF
>TRBJ1-4|TRBV5-1|-|-
TGCGCCAGCAGCTTGGCCGGGCTCTTGGGGGAAAAACTGTTTTTT
CASSLAGLLGEKLFF
>TRBJ2-7|TRBV5-4|-|TRBD1
TGTGCCAGCAGCTCCCAGACAGGGTTAGCATACGAGCAGTACTTC
CASSSQTGLAYEQYF
>TRBJ1-5|TRBV2|-|TRBD1
TGTGCCAGCAGTAGGGGGCGACAGCCCCAGCATTTT
CASSRGRQPQHF
>TRBJ2-1|TRBV18|-|-
TGTGCCAGCTCACCAACGAGGAATGAGCAGTTCTTC
CASSPTRNEQFF
>TRBJ1-4|TRBV9|-|TRBD1
TGTGCCAGCAGCGACGGGACAGGGGGCTATAATGAAAAACTGTTTTTT
CASSDGTGGYNEKLFF
>TRBJ2-5|TRBV18|once|TRBD1
TGTGCCAGCTCACGCTCGACAGGGGCGGGAGAGACCCAGTACTTC
CASSRSTGAGETQYF
>TRBJ2-3|TRBV13|-|-
TGTGCCAGCAGCTCTACCACCGGGGGACCCAGCACAGATACGCAGTATTTT
CASSSTTGGPSTDTQYF
>TRBJ1-5|TRBV30|-|-
TGTGCCTGGAGTCCCCATAGCAATCAGCCCCAGCATTTT
CAWSPHSNQPQHF
>TRBJ2-1|TRBV19|-|TRBD1
TGTGCCAGTCGGGACAGGGAACTCTACAATGAGCAGTTCTTC
CASRDRELYNEQFF
>TRBJ1-2|TRBV27|once|-
TGTGCCAGCAGTTTAACCGGGCCTGGCGACGGTGGCTACACCTTC
CASSLTGPGDGGYTF
>TRBJ2-1|TRBV12-5|-|-
TGTGCTAGTGGTCCGTCACTGGTCCCTCGGGATGAGCAGTTCTTC
CASGPSLVPRDEQFF
>TRBJ1-5|TRBV2|-|TRBD1
TGTGCCAGCAGTGTCACTGGACAGGGGGCCTCGGGTTCCCAGCATTTT
CASSVTGQGASGSQHF
>TRBJ1-5|TRBV5-1|-|-
TGCGCCAGCAGCTTGGAAGGAGGACAGCCGAATCAGCCCCAGCATTTT
CASSLEGGQPNQPQHF
>TRBJ1-2|TRBV5-1|-|-
TGCGCCAGCAGCTTGGGCACAGGGACTAACTATGGCTACACCTTC
CASSLGTGTNYGYTF
>TRBJ1-1|TRBV19|once|-
TGTGCCAGTAGTATTGATGGGGGTGGCACTGAAGCTTTCTTT
CASSIDGGGTEAFF
>TRBJ1-1|TRBV6-5|-|-
TGTGCCAGCAGTTCGATGACAGCTTACACTGAAGCTTTCTTT
CASSSMTAYTEAFF
>TRBJ1-2|TRBV18|-|-
TGTGCCAGCTCAGTCGTCAGGGGCGATGGCTACACCTTC
CASSVVRGDGYTF
>TRBJ1-6|TRBV6-5|-|-
TGTGCCAGCAGTTACTGGGGAAGCTCCTATAATTCACCCCTCCACTTT
CASSYWGSSYNSPLHF
>TRBJ1-1|TRBV11-2|once|-
TGTGCCAGCAGCTTAAGTGTCCTGATTAACACTGAAGCTTTCTTT
CASSLSVLINTEAFF
>TRBJ1-5|TRBV18|once|TRBD1
TGTGCCACCTCGGGGGGGACAGTCAATCAGCCCCAGCATTTT
CATSGGTVNQPQHF
>TRBJ2-7|TRBV27|-|TRBD1
TGTGCCAGCAGTGCTGGGACAGGCCTCGTGAACGAGCAGTACTTC
CASSAGTGLVNEQYF
>TRBJ1-2|TRBV3-1/TRBV3-2|-|TRBD1
TGTGCCAGCAGCCGAGGACAGGGACACTATGGCTACACCTTC
CASSRGQGHYGYTF
>TRBJ1-1|TRBV7-9|-|-
TGTGCCAGCAGATCTGGGGGACAAAGAGAAGCTTTCTTT
CASRSGGQREAFF
>TRBJ1-1|TRBV18|-|-
TGTGCCAGCTCACCTACAGTGGGGGTCATGAACACTGAAGCTTTCTTT
CASSPTVGVMNTEAFF
>TRBJ1-2|TRBV19|-|-
TGTGCCAGTAGTACCGGGGACGCATTCTATGGCTACACCTTC
CASSTGDAFYGYTF
>TRBJ2-7|TRBV7-2|-|-
TGTGCCAGCAGCCCAGGACTAACACAAAGCTACGAGCAGTACTTC
CASSPGLTQSYEQYF
>TRBJ1-4|TRBV24-1|-|-
TGTGCCACCAGTGATGGGGGCAGGGGCCCAAATGAAAAACTGTTTTTT
CATSDGGRGPNEKLFF
>TRBJ2-1|TRBV5-1|-|-
TGCGCCAGCAGCGCCCGGGAATACAATGAGCAGTTCTTC
CASSAREYNEQFF
>TRBJ1-1|TRBV14|once|TRBD1
TGTGCCAGCAGGCGTGGCGGGACAGGGAGCACTGAAGCTTTCTTT
CASRRGGTGSTEAFF
>TRBJ1-4|TRBV25-1|-|-
TGTGCCAGCAGTGAAGCCGGGACCAATGAAAAACTGTTTTTT
CASSEAGTNEKLFF